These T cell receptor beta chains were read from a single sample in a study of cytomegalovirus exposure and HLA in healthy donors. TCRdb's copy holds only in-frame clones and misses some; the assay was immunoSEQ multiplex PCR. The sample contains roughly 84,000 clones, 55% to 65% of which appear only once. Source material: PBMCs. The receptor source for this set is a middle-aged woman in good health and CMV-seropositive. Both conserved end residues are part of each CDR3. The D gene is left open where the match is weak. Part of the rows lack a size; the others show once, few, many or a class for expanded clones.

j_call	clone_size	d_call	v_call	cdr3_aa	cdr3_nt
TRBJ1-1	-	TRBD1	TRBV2	CADRGMNTEAFF	TGTGCCGACAGGGGGATGAACACTGAAGCTTTCTTT
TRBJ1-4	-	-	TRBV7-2	CASSLVAREKLFF	TGTGCCAGCAGCCTGGTGGCCAGGGAAAAACTGTTTTTT
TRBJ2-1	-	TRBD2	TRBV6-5	CASRPGLAGVNEQFF	TGTGCCAGCAGACCGGGACTAGCGGGAGTCAATGAGCAGTTCTTC
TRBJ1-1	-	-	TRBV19	CASTASAGASRNTEAFF	TGTGCCAGTACCGCTTCGGCGGGGGCTAGTAGGAACACTGAAGCTTTCTTT
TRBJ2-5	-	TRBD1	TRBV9	CASSVSGTGYQETQYF	TGTGCCAGCAGCGTTTCCGGGACAGGGTACCAAGAGACCCAGTACTTC
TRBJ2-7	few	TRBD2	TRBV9	CASSGRGGGNEQYF	TGTGCCAGCAGCGGTCGGGGGGGCGGTAACGAGCAGTACTTC
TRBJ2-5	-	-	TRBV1	CTSSQVTSGDQETQYF	TGCACCAGCAGCCAAGTCACTAGCGGGGACCAAGAGACCCAGTACTTC
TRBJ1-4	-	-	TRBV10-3	CAISESAGVDEKLFF	TGTGCCATCAGTGAGTCGGCAGGGGTGGACGAAAAACTGTTTTTT
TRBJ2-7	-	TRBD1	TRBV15	CATSSLLDRGPDEQYF	TGTGCCACCAGCAGTCTTCTGGACAGGGGGCCGGACGAGCAGTACTTC
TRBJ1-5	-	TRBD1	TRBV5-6	CASSLRTGYSNQPQHF	TGTGCCAGCAGCCTGCGGACAGGATATAGCAATCAGCCCCAGCATTTT
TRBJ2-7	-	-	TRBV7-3	CASSSHRDGEQYF	TGTGCCAGCAGCTCCCACAGGGACGGCGAGCAGTACTTC
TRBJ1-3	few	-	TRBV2	CASSVRQTGNTIYF	TGTGCCAGCAGTGTGCGACAAACTGGAAACACCATATATTTT